This TCR beta chain stems from a study of blood T cell repertoires in COVID-19. Study context: Sites across the United States, Italy and Spain contributed samples from acute and convalescent COVID-19.

Germline V gene sequence: CDR1 MDHEN, CDR2 SYDVKM. With V trimmed by 1 base and J by 3 bases, 1 base remained unmatched. The CDR3 runs to 14 residues. TCRdb's copy holds only in-frame clones and misses some; the assay was immunoSEQ multiplex PCR. The repertoire holds 130,000 or so clones, with around 79% as singletons. Seattle researchers signed up patients amid active infection and tracked them longitudinally. This clonotype was sampled from a woman in her seventies with COVID-19, enrolled during active disease. Sequencing was done on a sample of peripheral blood. The chain uses TRBV28 and TRBJ1-2; 8 positions match TRBD1. CDR3 sequence (DNA): TGTGCCAGCAGTTTATCAGGGGGCCACTATGGCTACACCTTC. Its translation is CASSLSGGHYGYTF.